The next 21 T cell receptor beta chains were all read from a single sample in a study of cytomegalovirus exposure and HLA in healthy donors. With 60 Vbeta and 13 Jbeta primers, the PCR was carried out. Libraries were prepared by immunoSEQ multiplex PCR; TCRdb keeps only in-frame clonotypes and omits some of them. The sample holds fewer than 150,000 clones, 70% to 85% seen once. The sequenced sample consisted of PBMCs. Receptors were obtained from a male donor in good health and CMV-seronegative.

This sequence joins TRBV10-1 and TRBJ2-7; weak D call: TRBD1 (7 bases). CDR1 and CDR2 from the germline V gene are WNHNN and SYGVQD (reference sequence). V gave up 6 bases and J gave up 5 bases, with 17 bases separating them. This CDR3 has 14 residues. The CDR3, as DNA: TGCGCCAGCAGCCCAGGGGGGAGGACCAACGAGCAGTACTTC. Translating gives CASSPGGRTNEQYF.

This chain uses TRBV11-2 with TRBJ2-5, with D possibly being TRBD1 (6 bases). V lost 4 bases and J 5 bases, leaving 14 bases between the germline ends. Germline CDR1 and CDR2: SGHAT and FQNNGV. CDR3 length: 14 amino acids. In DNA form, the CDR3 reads TGTGCCAGCAGCTCCCCGACAGGCTGGGAGACCCAGTACTTC. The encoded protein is CASSSPTGWETQYF.

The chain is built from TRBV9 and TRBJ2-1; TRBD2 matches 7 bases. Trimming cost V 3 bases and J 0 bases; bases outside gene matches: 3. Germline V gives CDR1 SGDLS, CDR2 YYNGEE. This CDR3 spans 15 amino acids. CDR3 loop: CASSATSASYNEQFF. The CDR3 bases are TGTGCCAGCAGCGCAACTAGCGCCTCCTACAATGAGCAGTTCTTC.

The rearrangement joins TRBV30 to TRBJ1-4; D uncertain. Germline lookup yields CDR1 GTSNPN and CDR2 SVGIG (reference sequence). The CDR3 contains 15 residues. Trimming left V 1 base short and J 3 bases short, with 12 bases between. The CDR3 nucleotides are TGTGCCTGGAGTGAGGGAGGATCACCTAATGAAAAACTGTTTTTT. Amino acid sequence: CAWSEGGSPNEKLFF. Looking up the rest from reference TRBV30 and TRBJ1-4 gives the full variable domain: SQTIHQWPATLVQPVGSPLSLECTVEGTSNPNLYWYRQAAGRGLQLLFYSVGIGQISSEVPQNLSASRPQDRQFILSSKKLLLSDSGFYLCAWSEGGSPNEKLFFGSGTQLSVL.

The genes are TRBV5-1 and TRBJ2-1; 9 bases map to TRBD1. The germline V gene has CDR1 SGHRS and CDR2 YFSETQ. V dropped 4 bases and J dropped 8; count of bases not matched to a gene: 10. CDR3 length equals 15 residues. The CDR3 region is CASSIGTGKGDEQFF. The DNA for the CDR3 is TGCGCCAGCAGCATAGGGACAGGGAAGGGGGATGAGCAGTTCTTC. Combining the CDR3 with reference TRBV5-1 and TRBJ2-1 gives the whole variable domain KAGVTQTPRYLIKTRGQQVTLSCSPISGHRSVSWYQQTPGQGLQFLFEYFSETQRNKGNFPGRFSGRQFSNSRSEMNVSTLELGDSALYLCASSIGTGKGDEQFFGPGTRLTVL.

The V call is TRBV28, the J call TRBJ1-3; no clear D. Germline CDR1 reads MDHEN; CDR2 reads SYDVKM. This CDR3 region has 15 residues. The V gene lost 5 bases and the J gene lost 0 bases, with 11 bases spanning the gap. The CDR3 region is CASSLHPGSGNTIYF. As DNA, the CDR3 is TGTGCCAGCAGTCTCCATCCAGGCTCTGGAAACACCATATATTTT.

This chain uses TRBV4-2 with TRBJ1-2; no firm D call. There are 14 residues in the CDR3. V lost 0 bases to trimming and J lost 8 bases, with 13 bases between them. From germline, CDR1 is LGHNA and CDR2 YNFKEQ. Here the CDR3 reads CASSQDNIPEGYTF. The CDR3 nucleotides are TGTGCCAGCAGCCAAGATAATATCCCGGAGGGCTACACCTTC.

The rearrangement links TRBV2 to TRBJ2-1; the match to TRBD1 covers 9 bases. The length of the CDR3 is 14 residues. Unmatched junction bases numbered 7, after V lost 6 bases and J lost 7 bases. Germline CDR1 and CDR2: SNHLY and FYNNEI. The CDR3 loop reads CASRSGQGVNEQFF. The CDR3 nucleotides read TGTGCCAGCAGATCGGGACAGGGTGTAAATGAGCAGTTCTTC.

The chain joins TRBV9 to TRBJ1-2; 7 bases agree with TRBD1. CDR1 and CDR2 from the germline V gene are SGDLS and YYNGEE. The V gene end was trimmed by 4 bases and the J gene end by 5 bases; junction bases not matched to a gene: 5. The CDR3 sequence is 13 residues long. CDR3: CASSSRDSYGYTF. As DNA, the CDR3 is TGTGCCAGCAGCTCCCGGGACAGTTATGGCTACACCTTC.

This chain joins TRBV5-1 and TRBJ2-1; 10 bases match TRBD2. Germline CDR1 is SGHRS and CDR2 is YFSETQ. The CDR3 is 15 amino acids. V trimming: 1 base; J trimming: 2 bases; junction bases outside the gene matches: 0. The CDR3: CASSLTSGAYNEQFF. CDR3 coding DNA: TGCGCCAGCAGCTTGACTAGCGGGGCCTACAATGAGCAGTTCTTC.

CDR3 DNA: TGTGCCAGCAGTGAAGAGGGGCCCCCCGGGCGCTATGGCTACACCTTC. Protein product: CASSEEGPPGRYGYTF. The chain links TRBV2 to TRBJ1-2; maybe TRBD1 (5 bases). The CDR3 is made up of 16 amino acids. Per the germline V gene, CDR1 is SNHLY and CDR2 is FYNNEI. V lost 1 base, J lost 4 bases, and 16 bases lay in between.

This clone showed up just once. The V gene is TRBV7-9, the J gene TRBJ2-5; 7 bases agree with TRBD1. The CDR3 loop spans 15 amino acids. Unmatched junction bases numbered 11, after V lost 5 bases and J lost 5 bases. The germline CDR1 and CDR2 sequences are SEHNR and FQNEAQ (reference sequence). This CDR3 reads CASSILTGVGETQYF. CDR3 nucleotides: TGTGCCAGCAGCATACTAACAGGGGTTGGGGAGACCCAGTACTTC.

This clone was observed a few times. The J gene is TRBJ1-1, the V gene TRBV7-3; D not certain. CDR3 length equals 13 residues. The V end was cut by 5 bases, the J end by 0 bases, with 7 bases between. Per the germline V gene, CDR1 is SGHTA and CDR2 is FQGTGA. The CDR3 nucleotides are TGTGCCAGCAGCGCCGACATGAACACTGAAGCTTTCTTT. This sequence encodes CASSADMNTEAFF.

CDR3 sequence reads: CASSEGGAYGYTF. CDR3 sequence (DNA): TGTGCCAGCAGTGAGGGGGGGGCCTATGGCTACACCTTC. The gene calls are TRBV6-1 and TRBJ1-2; a weak D match, TRBD1 (6 bases). CDR3 length equals 13 residues. Trimming cost V 3 bases and J 4 bases, with 9 bases left between them. Germline V CDR1 and CDR2: MNHNS, SASEGT.

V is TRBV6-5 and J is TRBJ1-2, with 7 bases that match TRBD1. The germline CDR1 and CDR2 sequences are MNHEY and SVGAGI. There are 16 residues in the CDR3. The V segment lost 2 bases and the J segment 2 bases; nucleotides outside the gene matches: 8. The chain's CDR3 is CASSYLEGARNYGYTF. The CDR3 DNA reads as TGTGCCAGCAGTTACCTGGAGGGGGCCAGAAACTATGGCTACACCTTC.

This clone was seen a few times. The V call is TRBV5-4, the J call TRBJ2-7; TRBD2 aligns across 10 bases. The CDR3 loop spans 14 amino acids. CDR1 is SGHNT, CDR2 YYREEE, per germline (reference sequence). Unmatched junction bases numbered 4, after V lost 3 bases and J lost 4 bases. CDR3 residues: CASSSTSGPYEQYF. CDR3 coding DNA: TGTGCCAGCAGCTCGACTAGCGGGCCTTACGAGCAGTACTTC.

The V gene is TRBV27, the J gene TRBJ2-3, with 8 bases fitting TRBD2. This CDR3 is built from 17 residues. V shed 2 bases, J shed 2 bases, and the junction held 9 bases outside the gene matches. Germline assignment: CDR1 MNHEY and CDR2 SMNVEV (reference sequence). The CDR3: CASSLAAPSGYTDTQYF. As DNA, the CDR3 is TGTGCCAGCAGTTTAGCCGCCCCTAGCGGGTACACAGATACGCAGTATTTT.

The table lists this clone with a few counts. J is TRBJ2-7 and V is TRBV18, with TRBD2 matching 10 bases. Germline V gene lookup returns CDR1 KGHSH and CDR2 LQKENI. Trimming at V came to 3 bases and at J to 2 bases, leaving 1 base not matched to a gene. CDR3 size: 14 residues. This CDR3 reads CASSPGTSAYEQYF. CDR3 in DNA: TGTGCCAGCTCACCCGGGACTAGCGCCTACGAGCAGTACTTC.

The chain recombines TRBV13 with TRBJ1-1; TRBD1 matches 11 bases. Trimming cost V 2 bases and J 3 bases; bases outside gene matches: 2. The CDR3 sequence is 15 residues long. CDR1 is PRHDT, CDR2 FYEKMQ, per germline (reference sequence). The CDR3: CASSLSGQGDTEAFF. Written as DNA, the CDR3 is TGTGCCAGCAGCTTATCGGGACAGGGGGACACTGAAGCTTTCTTT. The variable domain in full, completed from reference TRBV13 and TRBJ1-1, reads AAGVIQSPRHLIKEKRETATLKCYPIPRHDTVYWYQQGPGQDPQFLISFYEKMQSDKGSIPDRFSAQQFSDYHSELNMSSLELGDSALYFCASSLSGQGDTEAFFGQGTRLTVV.

The CDR3 nucleotides read TGCGCCAGCAGCTTAACCCTACAGGGGGCCTACAATGAGCAGTTCTTC. This sequence encodes CASSLTLQGAYNEQFF. The chain recombines TRBV5-1 with TRBJ2-1, with 8 bases aligning to TRBD1. The CDR3 has 16 residues. CDR1 and CDR2 (germline): SGHRS, YFSETQ. Trimming removed 2 bases from V and 2 bases from J; junction bases left unmatched: 6.

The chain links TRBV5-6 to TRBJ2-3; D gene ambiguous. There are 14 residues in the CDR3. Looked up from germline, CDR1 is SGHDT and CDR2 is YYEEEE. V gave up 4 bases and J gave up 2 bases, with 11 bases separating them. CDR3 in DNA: TGTGCCAGCAGCCCGGTCCTCCACACAGATACGCAGTATTTT. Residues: CASSPVLHTDTQYF.